Following are 32 T cell receptor beta chains from one sample sequenced in a study of T cell changes during pregnancy in multiple sclerosis. Only in-frame clones appear in the TCRdb table, and some are missing; sequencing was by immunoSEQ multiplex PCR. This sample has about 55,000 clones, with 90% to 95% found just once. The sample was CD8+ T cells from peripheral blood mononuclear cells, taken after pregnancy. These receptors were collected from a female donor with multiple sclerosis, enrolled in a pregnancy study.

V gene TRBV10-2 combines with J gene TRBJ1-2; the match to TRBD1 covers 8 bases. The germline V gene encodes CDR1 WSHSY and CDR2 SAAADI. With V trimmed by 4 bases and J by 8 bases, 6 bases remained unmatched. This CDR3 comprises 13 residues. This chain's CDR3 is CASSGGRGLGYTF. CDR3 DNA: TGCGCCAGCAGTGGGGGCAGGGGGCTAGGCTACACCTTC.

This CDR3 reads CASIRRVRQETQYF. The CDR3 DNA sequence: TGCGCCAGCATCCGGCGGGTCAGACAAGAGACCCAGTACTTC. The chain combines TRBV10-1 with TRBJ2-5; tentative D call: TRBD2 (5 bases). The germline CDR1 and CDR2 sequences are WNHNN and SYGVQD (reference sequence). The V and J ends lost 7 bases and 2 bases respectively, with 14 bases between them. This CDR3 has 14 amino acids.

The chain combines TRBV5-5 with TRBJ1-1; 8 bases fit TRBD1. The CDR3 has 15 amino acids. With 3 bases clipped from V and 0 bases from J, the junction kept 4 bases outside the gene matches. The germline V gene encodes CDR1 SGHKS and CDR2 YYEKEE (reference sequence). In DNA, the CDR3 is TGTGCCAGCAGCTGGAACAGGGGGATGAACACTGAAGCTTTCTTT. It translates to CASSWNRGMNTEAFF.

This chain links TRBV9 with TRBJ2-5; D remains ambiguous. The V end lost 2 bases, the J end lost 2 bases, and 10 bases lay between the germline ends. Germline V gives CDR1 SGDLS, CDR2 YYNGEE. CDR3 length: 14 amino acids. In DNA, the CDR3 is TGTGCCAGCAGCGTTCTTGGCGGACAAGAGACCCAGTACTTC. Translating it yields CASSVLGGQETQYF.

The chain is built from TRBV9 and TRBJ1-1; 8 bases match TRBD1. CDR1 is SGDLS, CDR2 YYNGEE, per germline. V lost 0 bases to trimming and J lost 0 bases; unmatched junction nucleotides: 7. The CDR3 is 17 amino acids. CDR3 in DNA: TGTGCCAGCAGCGTAGATCCGACAGGGGAGATGAACACTGAAGCTTTCTTT. Translating gives CASSVDPTGEMNTEAFF. The full variable domain, in which reference TRBV9 and TRBJ1-1 provide the parts outside the CDR3, is DSGVTQTPKHLITATGQRVTLRCSPRSGDLSVYWYQQSLDQGLQFLIQYYNGEERAKGNILERFSAQQFPDLHSELNLSSLELGDSALYFCASSVDPTGEMNTEAFFGQGTRLTVV.

The CDR3 DNA follows: TGTGCCAGCAGTTTCCCCCGGACTAGCGGGGGTAGCACAGATACGCAGTATTTT. As protein: CASSFPRTSGGSTDTQYF. The chain links TRBV28 to TRBJ2-3; 13 bases are shared with TRBD2. Trimming at V came to 3 bases and at J to 0 bases, leaving 6 bases not matched to a gene. The CDR3 is 18 amino acids. Looked up from germline, CDR1 is MDHEN and CDR2 is SYDVKM.

The chain links TRBV29-1 to TRBJ1-1; TRBD1 is a possible D gene (5 bases). The CDR3 extends over 10 amino acids. CDR1 is SQVTM, CDR2 ANQGSEA, per germline. V dropped 4 bases and J dropped 6 bases, with 6 bases sitting between them. This CDR3 is CSVAGAEAFF. The CDR3, as DNA: TGCAGCGTTGCGGGGGCTGAAGCTTTCTTT.

The genes are TRBV7-9 and TRBJ1-1; D is unresolved. V was clipped by 5 bases and J by 5 bases, with 9 bases between them. Germline V gene data show CDR1 as SEHNR and CDR2 as FQNEAQ (reference sequence). There are 12 residues in the CDR3. The CDR3 here is CASSHSGTEAFF. The CDR3 DNA sequence: TGTGCCAGCAGCCATTCCGGGACTGAAGCTTTCTTT.

The rearrangement uses TRBV7-6 and TRBJ2-1; 10 positions match TRBD2. CDR3 size: 14 residues. Germline V gives CDR1 SGHVS, CDR2 FNYEAQ. V dropped 8 bases and J dropped 3; count of bases not matched to a gene: 4. As DNA, the CDR3 is TGTGCCAGCCAATTAGCGGGAGGCTACAATGAGCAGTTCTTC. Translated: CASQLAGGYNEQFF.

V usage is TRBV4-3 and J usage is TRBJ2-1, with 9 bases lining up with TRBD2. The trim removed 5 bases at V and 4 bases at J, leaving 12 bases unmatched. There are 17 residues in the CDR3. The germline V gene encodes CDR1 LGHNA and CDR2 YSLEER. The CDR3 DNA reads TGCGCCAGCAGCAGGGTAGCTAGCGGGAACCCATACAATGAGCAGTTCTTC. Translated: CASSRVASGNPYNEQFF.

The chain has TRBV19 and TRBJ1-5; TRBD1 matches 9 bases. Germline V gene sequence: CDR1 LNHDA, CDR2 SQIVND (reference sequence). This CDR3 spans 14 amino acids. Unmatched junction bases numbered 6, after V lost 6 bases and J lost 6 bases. This chain's CDR3 is CASSWGTGFQPQHF. DNA for the CDR3: TGTGCCAGTAGCTGGGGGACAGGGTTTCAGCCCCAGCATTTT.

The chain joins TRBV6-4 to TRBJ2-3, with 9 bases matching TRBD1. Germline CDR1 reads MRHNA; CDR2 reads SNTAGT. This CDR3 has 15 residues. V shed 8 bases and J 0 bases; nucleotides not matched to a gene: 6. DNA for the CDR3: TGTGCCAGCCGGACAGGGGCCGGTAGCACAGATACGCAGTATTTT. This encodes CASRTGAGSTDTQYF.

The chain recombines TRBV13 with TRBJ1-1; tentative D call: TRBD1 (5 bases). This CDR3 region has 15 residues. Trimming shortened V by 5 bases and J by 6 bases, and 19 bases separated the two germline ends. CDR1 is PRHDT and CDR2 is FYEKMQ in the germline V gene (reference sequence). The DNA of the CDR3 is TGTGCCAGCAGCATGGACCCAGGGCTAGGCGCTGAAGCTTTCTTT. Translation: CASSMDPGLGAEAFF.

With respect to this clone: At the DNA level, this CDR3 is encoded by other sequences in the same sample as well. V and J are TRBV28 and TRBJ2-7; no clear D. Germline V gene lookup returns CDR1 MDHEN and CDR2 SYDVKM. The CDR3 is 15 amino acids. V lost 4 bases and J 0 bases, leaving 13 bases between the germline ends. CDR3 in amino acids: CASSSPLQISYEQYF. DNA for the CDR3: TGTGCCAGCAGTTCTCCCTTACAAATCTCCTACGAGCAGTACTTC.

As DNA, the CDR3 is TGTGCCAGCCCGGATAGGACAGGGAATCAGCCCCAGCATTTT. Translation gives CASPDRTGNQPQHF. The gene calls are TRBV6-5 and TRBJ1-5; 8 bases match TRBD1. Per the germline V gene, CDR1 is MNHEY and CDR2 is SVGAGI. This CDR3 spans 14 amino acids. The V segment lost 8 bases and the J segment 4 bases; nucleotides outside the gene matches: 7.

J is TRBJ2-7 and V is TRBV7-9; 13 bases fit TRBD2. Trimming at V came to 4 bases and at J to 2 bases, leaving 2 bases not matched to a gene. CDR1 is SEHNR, CDR2 FQNEAQ, per germline (reference sequence). The CDR3 is 15 residues long. The chain's CDR3 is CASSWGLAGTYEQYF. DNA for the CDR3: TGTGCCAGCAGCTGGGGACTAGCGGGAACCTACGAGCAGTACTTC.

V gene TRBV4-1 combines with J gene TRBJ1-2, with D possibly TRBD1 on 6 matching bases. The CDR3 contains 15 residues. In germline, CDR1 is MGHRA, CDR2 YSYEKL. V lost 0 bases to trimming and J lost 5 bases, with 13 bases between them. For the CDR3, the DNA is TGCGCCAGCAGCCAAGATGACAGGATGAAGTATGGCTACACCTTC. It codes for CASSQDDRMKYGYTF.

The chain's CDR3 is CASSPSGGFSYNEQFF. The DNA for the CDR3 is TGTGCCAGCAGCCCCAGCGGGGGATTCTCCTACAATGAGCAGTTCTTC. The V gene is TRBV7-9, the J gene TRBJ2-1; TRBD2 aligns across 8 bases. The J segment lost 0 bases and the V segment lost 5 bases, leaving 6 bases of the junction unmatched. The germline gives CDR1 SEHNR, CDR2 FQNEAQ (reference sequence). CDR3 length: 16 residues.

This chain joins TRBV7-3 and TRBJ2-3; possible D gene TRBD2, 5 bases. Germline lookup yields CDR1 SGHTA and CDR2 FQGTGA. The CDR3 loop spans 17 amino acids. Trimming removed 2 bases from V and 2 bases from J, with 17 bases in between. CDR3 coding DNA: TGTGCCAGCAGCTTAGGCTTCGGGGAAGGGTCCACAGATACGCAGTATTTT. Its translation: CASSLGFGEGSTDTQYF.

The chain uses TRBV7-9 and TRBJ1-1, with a tentative D call TRBD1 (6 bases). Germline CDR1 SEHNR, CDR2 FQNEAQ (reference sequence). The V end was cut by 4 bases, the J end by 11 bases, with 17 bases between. This CDR3 is 13 amino acids long. The CDR3 is CASSSRDMLVAFF. CDR3 in DNA: TGTGCCAGCAGCTCCCGGGACATGTTGGTTGCTTTCTTT. The variable domain in full, completed from reference TRBV7-9 and TRBJ1-1, reads DTGVSQNPRHKITKRGQNVTFRCDPISEHNRLYWYRQTLGQGPEFLTYFQNEAQLEKSRLLSDRFSAERPKGSFSTLEIQRTEQGDSAMYLCASSSRDMLVAFFGQGTRLTVV.

V gene TRBV2 combines with J gene TRBJ1-4, with 10 nucleotides matching TRBD1. From germline, CDR1 is SNHLY and CDR2 FYNNEI. V was pared by 6 bases and J by 0 bases, with 4 bases of the junction left unmatched. CDR3 size: 16 residues. The CDR3 spells CASRAGQGATNEKLFF. CDR3 sequence (DNA): TGTGCCAGCAGAGCTGGACAGGGGGCAACTAATGAAAAACTGTTTTTT.

The chain combines TRBV18 with TRBJ1-4; the D gene is possibly TRBD1 (6 bases). Trimming took 4 bases from V and 8 from J, leaving 20 bases between them. CDR1 and CDR2 from the germline V gene are KGHSH and LQKENI. This CDR3 has 16 amino acids. The CDR3 protein is CASSLTDRPPTEKLFF. The CDR3 nucleotides are TGTGCCAGCTCACTTACCGACAGGCCGCCGACAGAAAAACTGTTTTTT.

This rearrangement joins TRBV2 to TRBJ1-5; D perhaps matches TRBD1 (6 bases). V lost 5 bases to trimming and J lost 1 base, with 15 bases between them. The CDR3 has 16 residues. The germline V gene encodes CDR1 SNHLY and CDR2 FYNNEI. CDR3 coding DNA: TGTGCCAGCAGTAATGGACAGTACATGAGCAATCAGCCCCAGCATTTT. Its protein is CASSNGQYMSNQPQHF. The entire variable domain, with the rest obtained from reference TRBV2 and TRBJ1-5, is as follows: EPEVTQTPSHQVTQMGQEVILRCVPISNHLYFYWYRQILGQKVEFLVSFYNNEISEKSEIFDDQFSVERPDGSNFTLKIRSTKLEDSAMYFCASSNGQYMSNQPQHFGDGTRLSIL.

The CDR3 region is CASSFSSGAYEQYF. CDR3 DNA sequence: TGTGCCAGCAGCTTTTCTAGCGGGGCGTACGAGCAGTACTTC. The chain has TRBV9 and TRBJ2-7; 9 nucleotides agree with TRBD2. V lost 4 bases and J lost 4; bases outside the gene matches: 6. Germline values: CDR1 SGDLS, CDR2 YYNGEE. This CDR3 spans 14 amino acids.

This clone appeared once. V and J are TRBV5-3 and TRBJ2-2, with 8 bases identical to TRBD2. TRBV5-3 is an open reading frame, and its role is uncertain. V was pared by 4 bases and J by 5 bases, with 7 bases of the junction left unmatched. The length of the CDR3 is 15 residues. The CDR3 here is CARSPGTSKTGELFF. The CDR3, as DNA: TGTGCCAGAAGCCCCGGGACTAGTAAAACCGGGGAGCTGTTTTTT.

This sequence joins TRBV27 and TRBJ2-5; the match to TRBD1 covers 11 bases. The CDR3 totals 15 residues. From germline, CDR1 is MNHEY and CDR2 SMNVEV (reference sequence). Germline trimming cut 3 bases from V and 9 bases from J; bases unmatched to any gene: 9. The CDR3 nucleotides read TGTGCCAGCAGTTTCGGACAGGGGGCAAGGAGGGCCCAGTACTTC. Translation gives CASSFGQGARRAQYF.

This sequence joins TRBV7-6 and TRBJ2-1; 7 bases agree with TRBD2. Germline V gives CDR1 SGHVS, CDR2 FNYEAQ. V lost 3 bases and J lost 4; bases outside the gene matches: 9. The CDR3 sequence is 16 residues long. CDR3 protein: CASSLRSGAAYNEQFF. The CDR3 nucleotides are TGTGCCAGCAGCTTGCGCAGCGGGGCAGCATACAATGAGCAGTTCTTC.

CDR3 coding DNA: TGTGCCAGCAGTTTCTACAGCACAGATACGCAGTATTTT. Translating gives CASSFYSTDTQYF. V is TRBV27 and J is TRBJ2-3; D not certain. The length of the CDR3 is 13 residues. The germline gives CDR1 MNHEY, CDR2 SMNVEV (reference sequence). The V gene lost 3 bases and the J gene lost 0 bases, with 4 bases spanning the gap.

The rearrangement links TRBV19 to TRBJ2-7, with 10 bases that match TRBD2. CDR3 length: 15 residues. Trimming cost V 5 bases and J 1 base; bases outside gene matches: 5. Germline V gene lookup returns CDR1 LNHDA and CDR2 SQIVND (reference sequence). The CDR3 region is CASSPGSGGSYEQYF. The CDR3 bases are TGTGCCAGTAGTCCAGGTAGCGGGGGGTCCTACGAGCAGTACTTC.

The chain employs TRBV7-9 and TRBJ2-7; D gene unclear. Germline V lookup: CDR1 SEHNR, CDR2 FQNEAQ (reference sequence). The CDR3 is made up of 13 amino acids. The V end lost 4 bases, the J end lost 2 bases, and 9 bases lay between the germline ends. Written as DNA, the CDR3 is TGTGCCAGCAGCTCGTCCCGGGCCTACGAGCAGTACTTC. It codes for CASSSSRAYEQYF.

The rearrangement uses TRBV4-3 and TRBJ2-2; D is unresolved. The germline V gene encodes CDR1 LGHNA and CDR2 YSLEER. Trimming removed 4 bases from V and 1 base from J, with 7 bases in between. The CDR3 is made up of 14 amino acids. The CDR3 loop reads CASSLDLNTGELFF. In DNA form, the CDR3 reads TGCGCCAGCAGCCTAGACCTGAACACCGGGGAGCTGTTTTTT.

The chain joins TRBV19 to TRBJ1-5; 9 nucleotides align to TRBD1. This CDR3 has 13 residues. V shed 9 bases and J 5 bases; nucleotides not matched to a gene: 5. Germline lookup yields CDR1 LNHDA and CDR2 SQIVND (reference sequence). CDR3 DNA sequence: TGTGCCAGCTCACAGGGGGCGCATCAGCCCCAGCATTTT. Translated, it gives CASSQGAHQPQHF.